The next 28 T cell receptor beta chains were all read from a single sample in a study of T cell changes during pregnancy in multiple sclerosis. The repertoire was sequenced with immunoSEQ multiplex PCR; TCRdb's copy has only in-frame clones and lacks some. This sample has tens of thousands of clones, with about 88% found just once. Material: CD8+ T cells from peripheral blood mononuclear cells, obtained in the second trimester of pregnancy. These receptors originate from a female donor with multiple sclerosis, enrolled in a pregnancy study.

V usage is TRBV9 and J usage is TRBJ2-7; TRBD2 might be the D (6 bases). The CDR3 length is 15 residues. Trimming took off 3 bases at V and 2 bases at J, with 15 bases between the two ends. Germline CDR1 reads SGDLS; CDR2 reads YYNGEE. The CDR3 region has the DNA TGTGCCAGCAGCGACTCCGGGAGTTCTGCCTACGAGCAGTACTTC. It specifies CASSDSGSSAYEQYF.

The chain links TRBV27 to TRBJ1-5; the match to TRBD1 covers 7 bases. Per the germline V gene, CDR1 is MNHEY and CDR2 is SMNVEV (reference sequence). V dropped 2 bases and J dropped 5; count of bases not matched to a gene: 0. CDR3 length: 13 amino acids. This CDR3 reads CASSLTGDQPQHF. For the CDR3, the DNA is TGTGCCAGCAGTTTAACAGGGGATCAGCCCCAGCATTTT.

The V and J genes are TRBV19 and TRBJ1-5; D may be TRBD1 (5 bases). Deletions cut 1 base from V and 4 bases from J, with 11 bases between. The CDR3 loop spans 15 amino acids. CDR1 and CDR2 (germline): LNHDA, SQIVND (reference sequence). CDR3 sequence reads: CASSIGTSNNQPQHF. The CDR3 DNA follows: TGTGCCAGTAGTATAGGGACATCGAATAATCAGCCCCAGCATTTT.

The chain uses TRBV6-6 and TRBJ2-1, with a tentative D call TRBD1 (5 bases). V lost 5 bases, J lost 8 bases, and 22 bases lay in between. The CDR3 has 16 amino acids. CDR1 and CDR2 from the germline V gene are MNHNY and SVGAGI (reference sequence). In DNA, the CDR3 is TGTGCCAGCAGTCATTCGTGGGCAGGGAATTTTCATGAGCAGTTCTTC. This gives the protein CASSHSWAGNFHEQFF.

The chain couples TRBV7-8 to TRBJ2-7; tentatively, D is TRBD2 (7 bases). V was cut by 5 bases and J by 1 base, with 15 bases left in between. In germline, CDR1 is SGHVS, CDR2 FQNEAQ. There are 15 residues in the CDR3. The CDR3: CASSMEGGRSYEQYF. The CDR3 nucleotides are TGTGCCAGCAGCATGGAGGGGGGGAGATCCTACGAGCAGTACTTC. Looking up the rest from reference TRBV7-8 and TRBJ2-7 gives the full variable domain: GAGVSQSPRYKVAKRGQDVALRCDPISGHVSLFWYQQALGQGPEFLTYFQNEAQLDKSGLPSDRFFAERPEGSVSTLKIQRTQQEDSAVYLCASSMEGGRSYEQYFGPGTRLTVT.

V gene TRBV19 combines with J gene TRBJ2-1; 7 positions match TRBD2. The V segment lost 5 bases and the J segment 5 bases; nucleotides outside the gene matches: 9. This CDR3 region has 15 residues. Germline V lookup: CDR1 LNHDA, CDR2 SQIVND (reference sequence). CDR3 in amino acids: CASSPRDYVNNEQFF. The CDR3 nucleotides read TGTGCCAGTAGTCCCCGGGACTACGTAAACAATGAGCAGTTCTTC.

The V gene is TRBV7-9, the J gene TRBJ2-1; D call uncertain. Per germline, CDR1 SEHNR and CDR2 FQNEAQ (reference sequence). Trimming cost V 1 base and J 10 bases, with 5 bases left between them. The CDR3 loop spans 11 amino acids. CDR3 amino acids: CASSLGREQFF. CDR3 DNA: TGTGCCAGCAGCTTAGGCAGGGAGCAGTTCTTC.

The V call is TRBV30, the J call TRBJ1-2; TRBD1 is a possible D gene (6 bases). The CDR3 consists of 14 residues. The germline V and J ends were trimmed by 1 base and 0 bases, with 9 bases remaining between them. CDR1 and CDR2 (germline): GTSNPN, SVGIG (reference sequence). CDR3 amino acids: CAWSEDRTNYGYTF. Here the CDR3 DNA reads TGTGCCTGGAGTGAAGACAGGACTAACTATGGCTACACCTTC.

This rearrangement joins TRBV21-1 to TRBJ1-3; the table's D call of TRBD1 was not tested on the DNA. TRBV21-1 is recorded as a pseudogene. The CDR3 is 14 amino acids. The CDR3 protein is CASTDRISGNTIYF. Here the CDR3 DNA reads TGTGCCAGCACCGACAGGATCTCTGGAAACACCATATATTTT.

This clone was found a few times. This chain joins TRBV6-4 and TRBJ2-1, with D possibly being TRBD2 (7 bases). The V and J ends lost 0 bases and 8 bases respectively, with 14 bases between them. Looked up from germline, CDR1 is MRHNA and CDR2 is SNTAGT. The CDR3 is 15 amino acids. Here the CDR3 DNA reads TGTGCCAGCAGTGACTCGACGGGGGGCTTCGATGAGCAGTTCTTC. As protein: CASSDSTGGFDEQFF.

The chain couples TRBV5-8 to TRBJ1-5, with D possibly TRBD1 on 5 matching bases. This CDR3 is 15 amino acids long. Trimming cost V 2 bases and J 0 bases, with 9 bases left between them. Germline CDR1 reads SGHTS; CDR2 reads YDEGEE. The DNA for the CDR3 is TGTGCCAGCAGCTTACTGCAGGGTAGCAATCAGCCCCAGCATTTT. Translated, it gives CASSLLQGSNQPQHF.

The CDR3 sequence is CASSFEGGAGETQYF. DNA for the CDR3: TGCGCCAGCAGCTTTGAAGGGGGGGCGGGAGAGACCCAGTACTTC. The V and J genes are TRBV5-1 and TRBJ2-5; D possibly corresponds to TRBD2 (7 bases). This CDR3 is built from 15 residues. CDR1 is SGHRS, CDR2 YFSETQ, per germline. Trimming removed 2 bases at V and 4 bases at J, with 15 bases between. The whole variable domain, filled in from reference TRBV5-1 and TRBJ2-5, reads KAGVTQTPRYLIKTRGQQVTLSCSPISGHRSVSWYQQTPGQGLQFLFEYFSETQRNKGNFPGRFSGRQFSNSRSEMNVSTLELGDSALYLCASSFEGGAGETQYFGPGTRLLVL.

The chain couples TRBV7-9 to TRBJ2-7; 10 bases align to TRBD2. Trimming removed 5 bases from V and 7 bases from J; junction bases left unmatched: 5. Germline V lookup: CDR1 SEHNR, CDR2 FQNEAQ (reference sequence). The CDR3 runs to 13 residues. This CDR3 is CASSALAGVEQYF. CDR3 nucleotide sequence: TGTGCCAGCAGCGCTCTAGCGGGAGTTGAGCAGTACTTC.

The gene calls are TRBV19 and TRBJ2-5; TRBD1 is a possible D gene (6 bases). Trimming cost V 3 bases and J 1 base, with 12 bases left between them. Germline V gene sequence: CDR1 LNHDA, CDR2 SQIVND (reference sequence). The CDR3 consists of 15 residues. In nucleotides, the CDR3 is TGTGCCAGTAGTATCAGGGGCCGGGGCCAAGAGACCCAGTACTTC. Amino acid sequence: CASSIRGRGQETQYF.

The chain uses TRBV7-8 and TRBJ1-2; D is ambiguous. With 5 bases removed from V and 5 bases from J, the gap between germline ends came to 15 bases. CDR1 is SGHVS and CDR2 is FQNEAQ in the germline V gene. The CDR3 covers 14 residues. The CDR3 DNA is TGTGCCAGCAGCCCAATGGCCGTGACTTATGGCTACACCTTC. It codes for CASSPMAVTYGYTF.

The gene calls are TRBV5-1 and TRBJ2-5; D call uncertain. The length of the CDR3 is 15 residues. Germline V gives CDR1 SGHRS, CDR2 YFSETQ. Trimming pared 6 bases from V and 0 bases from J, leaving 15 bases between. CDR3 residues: CASTDRTDNQETQYF. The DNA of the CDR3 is TGCGCCAGCACCGACCGAACTGACAACCAAGAGACCCAGTACTTC.

CDR3 sequence reads: CASRSTGELFF. The CDR3 region has the DNA TGTGCCAGCAGGAGTACCGGGGAGCTGTTTTTT. The rearrangement joins TRBV28 to TRBJ2-2; D uncertain. Germline CDR1 MDHEN, CDR2 SYDVKM. This CDR3 contains 11 residues. Trimming pared 6 bases from V and 5 bases from J, leaving 4 bases between.

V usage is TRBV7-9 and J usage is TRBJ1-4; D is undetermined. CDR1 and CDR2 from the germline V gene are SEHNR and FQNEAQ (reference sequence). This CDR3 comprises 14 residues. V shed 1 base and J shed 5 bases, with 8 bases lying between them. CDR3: CASSLGGENEKLFF. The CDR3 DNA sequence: TGTGCCAGCAGCTTAGGTGGAGAGAATGAAAAACTGTTTTTT.

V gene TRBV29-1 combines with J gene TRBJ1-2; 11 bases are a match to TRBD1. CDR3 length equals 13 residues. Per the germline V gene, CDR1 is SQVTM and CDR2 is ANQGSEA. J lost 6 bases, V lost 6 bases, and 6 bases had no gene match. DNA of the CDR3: TGCAGCGTCACCGGACAGGGGGCTGATGGCTACACCTTC. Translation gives CSVTGQGADGYTF.

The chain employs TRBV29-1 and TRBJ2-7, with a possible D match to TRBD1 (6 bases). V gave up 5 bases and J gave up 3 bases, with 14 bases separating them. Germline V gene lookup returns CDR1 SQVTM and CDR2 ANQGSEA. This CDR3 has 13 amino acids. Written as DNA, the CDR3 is TGCAGCGTTAAAGGGGGACAACACTACGAGCAGTACTTC. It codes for CSVKGGQHYEQYF.

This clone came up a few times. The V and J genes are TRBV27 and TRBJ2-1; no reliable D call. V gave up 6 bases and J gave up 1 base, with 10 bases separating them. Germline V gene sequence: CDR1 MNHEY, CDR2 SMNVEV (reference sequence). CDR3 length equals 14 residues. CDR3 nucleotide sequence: TGTGCCAGCAGCGTCGATAGTTCCTACAATGAGCAGTTCTTC. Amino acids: CASSVDSSYNEQFF.

The CDR3 DNA reads as TGTGCCAGTAGTATAGATCAGGACAGGGGGCCGAACACTGAAGCTTTCTTT. This encodes CASSIDQDRGPNTEAFF. This chain uses TRBV19 with TRBJ1-1, with 11 nucleotides matching TRBD1. CDR1 is LNHDA and CDR2 is SQIVND in the germline V gene (reference sequence). The CDR3 contains 17 residues. The V and J ends lost 0 bases and 1 base, in that order; junction bases with no gene match: 4.

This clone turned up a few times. Here the CDR3 DNA reads TGTGCCATCTCGAACACAGAAACCCAGCCCCAGCATTTT. Its translation: CAISNTETQPQHF. The chain recombines TRBV6-1 with TRBJ1-5; no clear D. Germline assignment: CDR1 MNHNS and CDR2 SASEGT. V was trimmed by 10 bases and J by 7 bases, leaving 17 bases between them. The CDR3 contains 13 residues.

CDR3 bases: TGTGCCACCAGCAGGAGACAGGGGATCCCGGGGGAGCAGTACTTC. Translation: CATSRRQGIPGEQYF. This sequence joins TRBV15 and TRBJ2-7, with 8 bases fitting TRBD1. With V trimmed by 3 bases and J by 7 bases, 11 bases remained unmatched. The CDR3 has 15 amino acids. The germline gives CDR1 LNHNV, CDR2 YYDKDF (reference sequence).

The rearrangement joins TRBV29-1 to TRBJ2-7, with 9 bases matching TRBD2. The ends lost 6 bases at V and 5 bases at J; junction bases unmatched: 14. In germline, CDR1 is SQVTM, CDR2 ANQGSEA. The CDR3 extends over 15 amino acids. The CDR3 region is CSVQKVASGINEQYF. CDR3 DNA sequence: TGCAGCGTCCAAAAGGTGGCTAGCGGGATCAACGAGCAGTACTTC.

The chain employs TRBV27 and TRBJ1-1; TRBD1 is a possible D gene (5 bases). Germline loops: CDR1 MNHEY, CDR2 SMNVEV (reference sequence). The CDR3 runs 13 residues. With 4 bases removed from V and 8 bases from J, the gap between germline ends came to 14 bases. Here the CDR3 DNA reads TGTGCCAGCAGTTGGACAAGTGGGCGAGAAGCTTTCTTT. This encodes CASSWTSGREAFF.

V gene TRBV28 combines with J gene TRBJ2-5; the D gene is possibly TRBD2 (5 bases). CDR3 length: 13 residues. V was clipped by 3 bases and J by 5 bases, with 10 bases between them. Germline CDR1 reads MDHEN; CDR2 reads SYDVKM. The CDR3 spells CASSLGSEETQYF. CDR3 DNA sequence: TGTGCCAGCAGTTTGGGTAGCGAGGAGACCCAGTACTTC.

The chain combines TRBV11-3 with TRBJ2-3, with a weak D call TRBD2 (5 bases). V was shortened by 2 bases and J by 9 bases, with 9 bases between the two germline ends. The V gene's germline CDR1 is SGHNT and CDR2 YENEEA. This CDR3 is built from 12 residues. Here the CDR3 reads CASSLIGETQYF. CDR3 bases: TGTGCCAGCAGCTTAATCGGGGAAACGCAGTATTTT.